This passage covers 16 T cell receptor beta chains from one sample sequenced in a study of beta chain features in type 1 diabetes. Expressed TCRB transcripts were sequenced, since all the RNA that had been isolated was reverse transcribed. Data came from immunoSEQ multiplex PCR; TCRdb stores just in-frame clones and leaves some out. The table has about 150,000 clones, 11% seen once. Source material: central memory CD4+ T cells from blood. These receptors came from a man younger than 35 in good health.

The sample holds a few counts of this clone. This chain links TRBV29-1 with TRBJ2-3; 13 bases map to TRBD2. The CDR3 consists of 15 residues. CDR1 and CDR2 (germline): SQVTM, ANQGSEA. Trimming cost V 7 bases and J 6 bases; bases outside gene matches: 10. In DNA, the CDR3 is TGCAGCGCCGGCGGACTAGCGGGAGCGGACGATACGCAGTATTTT. This gives the protein CSAGGLAGADDTQYF.

This clone was counted a few times. V usage is TRBV7-2 and J usage is TRBJ2-5, with 7 bases lining up with TRBD1. The V gene end was trimmed by 5 bases and the J gene end by 2 bases; junction bases not matched to a gene: 5. Germline V CDR1 and CDR2: SGHTA, FQGNSA. This CDR3 region has 14 residues. CDR3 amino acids: CASSPTGQQETQYF. The CDR3 coding sequence is TGTGCCAGCAGCCCAACGGGACAGCAAGAGACCCAGTACTTC. The variable domain in full, with the rest retrieved from reference TRBV7-2 and TRBJ2-5, is GAGVSQSPSNKVTEKGKDVELRCDPISGHTALYWYRQSLGQGLEFLIYFQGNSAPDKSGLPSDRFSAERTGGSVSTLTIQRTQQEDSAVYLCASSPTGQQETQYFGPGTRLLVL.

This clone showed up just a few times. The rearrangement joins TRBV30 to TRBJ1-5; D is undetermined. This CDR3 has 16 amino acids. The V end lost 1 base, the J end lost 1 base, and 14 bases lay between the germline ends. CDR1 is GTSNPN and CDR2 is SVGIG in the germline V gene (reference sequence). Written as DNA, the CDR3 is TGTGCCTGGAGTGAAGGCGCGAGGGCCAGCAATCAGCCCCAGCATTTT. Its translation is CAWSEGARASNQPQHF.

J is TRBJ2-1 and V is TRBV6-6, with TRBD1 identical over 7 bases. V trimming: 5 bases; J trimming: 5 bases; junction bases outside the gene matches: 9. CDR3 length equals 15 residues. CDR1 is MNHNY, CDR2 SVGAGI, per germline (reference sequence). The CDR3 spells CASSPTGARHNEQFF. The CDR3 DNA reads as TGTGCCAGCAGTCCCACAGGGGCCCGGCACAATGAGCAGTTCTTC.

V gene TRBV7-2 combines with J gene TRBJ2-7, with TRBD1 identical over 7 bases. Unmatched junction bases numbered 2, after V lost 3 bases and J lost 0 bases. The CDR3 contains 14 residues. Germline loops: CDR1 SGHTA, CDR2 FQGNSA. CDR3 coding DNA: TGTGCCAGCAGCTTGAACAGGGGCTCCTACGAGCAGTACTTC. Its translation is CASSLNRGSYEQYF.

The chain links TRBV6-6 to TRBJ2-3, with D unresolved. Between the trimmed V and J ends, which lost 6 bases and 1 base, there was a span of 5 bases. The germline V gene encodes CDR1 MNHNY and CDR2 SVGAGI (reference sequence). There are 12 residues in the CDR3. Here the CDR3 reads CASSTRTDTQYF. In nucleotides, the CDR3 is TGTGCCAGCAGCACCCGCACAGATACGCAGTATTTT.

This chain uses TRBV19 with TRBJ1-4; the D gene is possibly TRBD1 (6 bases). The CDR3 contains 14 residues. The germline V gene encodes CDR1 LNHDA and CDR2 SQIVND (reference sequence). V lost 7 bases to trimming and J lost 5 bases, with 14 bases between them. The CDR3 bases are TGTGCCAGTAATCAGGACAGACTGAATGAAAAACTGTTTTTT. Its protein product is CASNQDRLNEKLFF. Using reference TRBV19 and TRBJ1-4 for the parts outside the CDR3, the full variable domain is DGGITQSPKYLFRKEGQNVTLSCEQNLNHDAMYWYRQDPGQGLRLIYYSQIVNDFQKGDIAEGYSVSREKKESFPLTVTSAQKNPTAFYLCASNQDRLNEKLFFGSGTQLSVL.

This clone appeared a few times. CDR3 region: CASSYADRNTEAFF. CDR3 sequence (DNA): TGCGCCAGCAGCTACGCGGACAGGAACACTGAAGCTTTCTTT. V gene TRBV5-1 combines with J gene TRBJ1-1, with D tentatively TRBD1 (6 bases). Trimming took off 3 bases at V and 1 base at J, with 10 bases between the two ends. This CDR3 is built from 14 residues. Germline assignment: CDR1 SGHRS and CDR2 YFSETQ. Full variable domain (remainder filled in from reference TRBV5-1 and TRBJ1-1): KAGVTQTPRYLIKTRGQQVTLSCSPISGHRSVSWYQQTPGQGLQFLFEYFSETQRNKGNFPGRFSGRQFSNSRSEMNVSTLELGDSALYLCASSYADRNTEAFFGQGTRLTVV.

The gene calls are TRBV28 and TRBJ2-7, with TRBD1 identical over 9 bases. V dropped 6 bases and J dropped 3; count of bases not matched to a gene: 12. Germline V lookup: CDR1 MDHEN, CDR2 SYDVKM. The CDR3 is 16 residues long. The CDR3 nucleotides read TGTGCCAGCAGACCCCGCGGACAGGGGAGGGACTACGAGCAGTACTTC. Protein sequence: CASRPRGQGRDYEQYF.

The J gene is TRBJ2-7, the V gene TRBV7-2; no definite D call. The CDR3 has 13 amino acids. Germline V gene data show CDR1 as SGHTA and CDR2 as FQGNSA. Trimming took off 5 bases at V and 3 bases at J, with 11 bases between the two ends. In DNA, the CDR3 is TGTGCCAGCAGCCCCAGCGCTCTCTACGAGCAGTACTTC. Translation: CASSPSALYEQYF. Together with reference TRBV7-2 and TRBJ2-7, the CDR3 gives the full variable domain: GAGVSQSPSNKVTEKGKDVELRCDPISGHTALYWYRQSLGQGLEFLIYFQGNSAPDKSGLPSDRFSAERTGGSVSTLTIQRTQQEDSAVYLCASSPSALYEQYFGPGTRLTVT.

This clone was found a few times. This sequence joins TRBV10-3 and TRBJ1-1, with a tentative D call TRBD1 (5 bases). The germline V and J ends were trimmed by 6 bases and 4 bases, with 9 bases remaining between them. CDR1 is ENHRY and CDR2 is SYGVKD in the germline V gene. This CDR3 spans 12 amino acids. CDR3 residues: CAIRGVSTEAFF. The CDR3 nucleotides read TGTGCCATCAGGGGGGTGAGCACTGAAGCTTTCTTT.

This clone has a handful of counts. The chain recombines TRBV7-9 with TRBJ1-4; the D is unclear. V lost 2 bases, J lost 8 bases, and 6 bases lay in between. The CDR3 is made up of 12 amino acids. The germline gives CDR1 SEHNR, CDR2 FQNEAQ (reference sequence). CDR3 region: CASSLLGEKLFF. DNA of the CDR3: TGTGCCAGCAGCTTACTGGGGGAAAAACTGTTTTTT.

This clone was recorded a few times. The J gene is TRBJ2-7, the V gene TRBV5-4, with TRBD2 identical over 11 bases. Germline V gene sequence: CDR1 SGHNT, CDR2 YYREEE (reference sequence). The CDR3 runs 16 residues. V shed 0 bases and J 3 bases; nucleotides not matched to a gene: 5. The CDR3 spells CASSLVGTSGFYEQYF. Written as DNA, the CDR3 is TGTGCCAGCAGCTTGGTAGGGACTAGCGGCTTCTACGAGCAGTACTTC.

In this sample, this clone turned up a few times. The rearrangement joins TRBV5-1 to TRBJ1-2, with 7 bases aligning to TRBD1. Trimming took 2 bases from V and 8 from J; bases not matched to a gene: 3. This CDR3 spans 12 amino acids. Per the germline V gene, CDR1 is SGHRS and CDR2 is YFSETQ. The DNA of the CDR3 is TGCGCCAGCAGCTTCGACAGGGACGGCTACACCTTC. It codes for CASSFDRDGYTF.

In this sample, this clone turned up many times. The CDR3 sequence: CASSPSQASNTGELFF. DNA for the CDR3: TGTGCCAGCTCACCGAGTCAGGCCTCGAACACCGGGGAGCTGTTTTTT. The chain is built from TRBV18 and TRBJ2-2; D not certain. In germline, CDR1 is KGHSH, CDR2 LQKENI. V gave up 3 bases and J gave up 0 bases, with 11 bases separating them. This CDR3 contains 16 residues. Full variable domain (outside the CDR3, taken from reference TRBV18 and TRBJ2-2): NAGVMQNPRHLVRRRGQEARLRCSPMKGHSHVYWYRQLPEEGLKFMVYLQKENIIDESGMPKERFSAEFPKEGPSILRIQQVVRGDSAAYFCASSPSQASNTGELFFGEGSRLTVL.

This clone has more than one count but fewer than ten. V usage is TRBV5-1 and J usage is TRBJ2-4; D gene uncertain. Germline V CDR1 and CDR2: SGHRS, YFSETQ. The CDR3 extends over 13 amino acids. Trimming took 4 bases from V and 0 from J, leaving 5 bases between them. This CDR3 reads CASSAIAKNIQYF. The CDR3 region has the DNA TGCGCCAGCAGCGCGATAGCCAAAAACATTCAGTACTTC.